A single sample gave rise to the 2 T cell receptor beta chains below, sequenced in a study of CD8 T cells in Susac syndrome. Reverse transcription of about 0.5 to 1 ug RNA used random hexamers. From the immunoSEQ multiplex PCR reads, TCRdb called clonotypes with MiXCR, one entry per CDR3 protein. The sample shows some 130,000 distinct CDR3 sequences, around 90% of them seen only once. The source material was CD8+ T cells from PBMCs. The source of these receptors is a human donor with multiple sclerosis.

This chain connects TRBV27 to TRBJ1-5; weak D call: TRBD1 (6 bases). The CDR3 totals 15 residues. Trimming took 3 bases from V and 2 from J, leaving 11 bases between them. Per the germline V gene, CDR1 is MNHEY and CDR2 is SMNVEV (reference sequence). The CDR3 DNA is TGTGCCAGCAGTTTTCAGGGGTTCGGCAATCAGCCCCAGCATTTT. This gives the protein CASSFQGFGNQPQHF.

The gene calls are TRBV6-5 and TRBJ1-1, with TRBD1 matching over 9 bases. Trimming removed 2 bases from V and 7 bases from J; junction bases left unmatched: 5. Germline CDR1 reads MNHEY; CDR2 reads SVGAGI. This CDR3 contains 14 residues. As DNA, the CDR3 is TGTGCCAGCAGTTACGGGACAGGGAATGGTGAAGCTTTCTTT. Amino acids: CASSYGTGNGEAFF.